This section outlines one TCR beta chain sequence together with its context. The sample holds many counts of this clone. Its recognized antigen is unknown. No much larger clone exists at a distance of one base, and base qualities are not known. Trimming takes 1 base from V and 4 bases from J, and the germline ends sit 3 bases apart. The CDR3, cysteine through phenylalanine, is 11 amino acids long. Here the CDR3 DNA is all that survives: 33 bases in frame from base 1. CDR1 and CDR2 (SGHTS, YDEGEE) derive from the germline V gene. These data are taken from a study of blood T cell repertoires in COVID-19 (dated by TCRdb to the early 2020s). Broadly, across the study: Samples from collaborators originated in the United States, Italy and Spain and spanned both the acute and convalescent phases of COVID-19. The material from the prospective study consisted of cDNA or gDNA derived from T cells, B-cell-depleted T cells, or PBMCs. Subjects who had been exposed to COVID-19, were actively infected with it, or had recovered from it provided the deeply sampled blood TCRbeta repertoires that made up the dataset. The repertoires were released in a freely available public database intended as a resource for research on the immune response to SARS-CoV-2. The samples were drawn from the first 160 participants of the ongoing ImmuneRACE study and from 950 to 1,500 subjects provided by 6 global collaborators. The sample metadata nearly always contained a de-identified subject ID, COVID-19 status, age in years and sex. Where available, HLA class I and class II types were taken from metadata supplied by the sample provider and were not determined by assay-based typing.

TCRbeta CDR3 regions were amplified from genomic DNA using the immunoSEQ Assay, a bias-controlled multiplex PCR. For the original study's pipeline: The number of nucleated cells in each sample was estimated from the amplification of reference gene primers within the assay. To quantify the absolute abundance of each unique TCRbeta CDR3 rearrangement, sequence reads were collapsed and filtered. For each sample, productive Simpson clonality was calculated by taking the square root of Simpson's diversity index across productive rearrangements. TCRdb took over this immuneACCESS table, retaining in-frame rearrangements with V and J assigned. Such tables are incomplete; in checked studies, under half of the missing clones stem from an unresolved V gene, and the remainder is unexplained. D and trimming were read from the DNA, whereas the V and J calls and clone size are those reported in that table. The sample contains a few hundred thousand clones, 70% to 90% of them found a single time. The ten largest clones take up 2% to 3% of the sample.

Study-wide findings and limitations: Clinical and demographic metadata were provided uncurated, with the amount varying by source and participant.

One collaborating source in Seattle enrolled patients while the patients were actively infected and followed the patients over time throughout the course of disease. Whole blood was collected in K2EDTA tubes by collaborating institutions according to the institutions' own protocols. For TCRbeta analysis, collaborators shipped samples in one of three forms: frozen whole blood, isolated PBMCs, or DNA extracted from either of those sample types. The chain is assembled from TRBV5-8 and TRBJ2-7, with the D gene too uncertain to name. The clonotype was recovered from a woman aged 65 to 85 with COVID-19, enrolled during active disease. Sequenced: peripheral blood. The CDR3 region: CASSLYYEQYF. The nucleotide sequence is TGTGCCAGCAGCTTGTATTACGAGCAGTACTTC. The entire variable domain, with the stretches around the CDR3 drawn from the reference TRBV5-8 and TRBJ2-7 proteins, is EAGVTQSPTHLIKTRGQQATLRCSPISGHTSVYWYQQALGLGLQFLLWYDEGEERNRGNFPPRFSGRQFPNYSSELNVNALELEDSALYLCASSLYYEQYFGPGTRLTVT.